The 30 T cell receptor beta chains below all came from one sample that was sequenced in a study of blood T cell repertoires in COVID-19. Sequencing was performed with immunoSEQ multiplex PCR; in TCRdb, only in-frame clones are kept and a portion is missing. The sample records under 300,000 clones, about 82% being singletons. The sequenced sample consisted of peripheral blood. These receptor sequences come from a man older than 75 with acute or convalescent COVID-19.

This sequence joins TRBV7-2 and TRBJ1-6, with 7 nucleotides matching TRBD1. The ends lost 7 bases at V and 4 bases at J; junction bases unmatched: 10. The CDR3 sequence is 16 residues long. The germline CDR1 and CDR2 sequences are SGHTA and FQGNSA. CDR3 protein: CASTLMPGQYNSPLHF. CDR3 DNA: TGTGCCAGCACCCTCATGCCGGGACAGTATAATTCACCCCTCCACTTT.

This clone occurred once. This sequence joins TRBV7-8 and TRBJ1-5, with 8 bases matching TRBD1. The germline V gene has CDR1 SGHVS and CDR2 FQNEAQ. J gave up 5 bases and V 1 base, and 7 bases lay outside the gene matches. This CDR3 is built from 16 residues. The CDR3 reads CASSLDRGLWDQPQHF. The CDR3, as DNA: TGTGCCAGCAGCTTAGACAGGGGGTTATGGGATCAGCCCCAGCATTTT. Combining the CDR3 with reference TRBV7-8 and TRBJ1-5 gives the whole variable domain GAGVSQSPRYKVAKRGQDVALRCDPISGHVSLFWYQQALGQGPEFLTYFQNEAQLDKSGLPSDRFFAERPEGSVSTLKIQRTQQEDSAVYLCASSLDRGLWDQPQHFGDGTRLSIL.

The CDR3, as DNA: TGTGCCAGCTCCCCCGACATAGATCAGCCCCAGCATTTT. Protein product: CASSPDIDQPQHF. The chain uses TRBV18 and TRBJ1-5; D uncertain. The V end lost 6 bases, the J end lost 5 bases, and 11 bases lay between the germline ends. In germline, CDR1 is KGHSH, CDR2 LQKENI. The CDR3 covers 13 residues.

The chain uses TRBV9 and TRBJ2-7, with D perhaps TRBD1 (5 bases). Germline CDR1 and CDR2: SGDLS and YYNGEE. The CDR3 is 12 amino acids. Trimming took off 3 bases at V and 6 bases at J, with 10 bases between the two ends. CDR3 in DNA: TGTGCCAGCAGCGCCAATAGGGGCGAGCAGTACTTC. Protein: CASSANRGEQYF.

V usage is TRBV27 and J usage is TRBJ2-7; 7 nucleotides match TRBD2. Germline values: CDR1 MNHEY, CDR2 SMNVEV (reference sequence). The CDR3 spans 13 residues. Germline trimming cut 3 bases from V and 3 bases from J; bases unmatched to any gene: 2. The CDR3, as DNA: TGTGCCAGCAGTTTGGGACTATTCTACGAGCAGTACTTC. Its protein is CASSLGLFYEQYF.

The chain carries TRBV11-2 and TRBJ1-6; TRBD1 might be the D (6 bases). Between the trimmed V and J ends, which lost 5 bases and 8 bases, there was a span of 16 bases. The CDR3 has 15 residues. Germline CDR1 and CDR2: SGHAT and FQNNGV. CDR3 DNA sequence: TGTGCCAGCAGCCGCCTCAGGGGTGAGGATTCACCCCTCCACTTT. Its protein product is CASSRLRGEDSPLHF.

Here the CDR3 reads CASSQRILAGFNEQFF. As DNA, the CDR3 is TGCGCCAGCAGCCAACGTATACTAGCGGGATTTAATGAGCAGTTCTTC. The gene calls are TRBV4-1 and TRBJ2-1; 10 bases are shared with TRBD2. Germline V gene sequence: CDR1 MGHRA, CDR2 YSYEKL. The V gene end was trimmed by 2 bases and the J gene end by 7 bases; junction bases not matched to a gene: 8. The CDR3 totals 16 residues.

CDR3 in DNA: TGTGCCAGCAAGAAGGGAGGCGGGAGCTCCTACAATGAGCAGTTCTTC. It yields the protein CASKKGGGSSYNEQFF. This rearrangement joins TRBV2 to TRBJ2-1; TRBD2 aligns across 7 bases. The CDR3 is 16 residues long. The germline V gene encodes CDR1 SNHLY and CDR2 FYNNEI. V shed 7 bases and J 0 bases; nucleotides not matched to a gene: 9. The whole variable domain, remainder taken from reference TRBV2 and TRBJ2-1, is EPEVTQTPSHQVTQMGQEVILRCVPISNHLYFYWYRQILGQKVEFLVSFYNNEISEKSEIFDDQFSVERPDGSNFTLKIRSTKLEDSAMYFCASKKGGGSSYNEQFFGPGTRLTVL.

The chain links TRBV28 to TRBJ1-2; TRBD1 matches at 7 bases. V was clipped by 7 bases and J by 4 bases; unmatched bases: 12. CDR1 is MDHEN, CDR2 SYDVKM, per germline. This CDR3 contains 15 residues. The CDR3 spells CASTVRTGGFYGYTF. DNA of the CDR3: TGTGCCAGCACCGTAAGGACAGGAGGCTTCTATGGCTACACCTTC.

The CDR3 sequence is CASSLVYRVGNQPQHF. CDR3 DNA: TGTGCCAGCAGTTTAGTGTACAGGGTAGGCAATCAGCCCCAGCATTTT. V and J are TRBV28 and TRBJ1-5; D possibly corresponds to TRBD1 (6 bases). CDR3 length: 16 amino acids. From germline, CDR1 is MDHEN and CDR2 SYDVKM. V lost 2 bases, J lost 2 bases, and 13 bases lay in between.

The genes are TRBV29-1 and TRBJ2-1, with D tentatively TRBD2 (6 bases). The CDR3 extends over 15 amino acids. Germline assignment: CDR1 SQVTM and CDR2 ANQGSEA. V was trimmed by 3 bases and J by 9 bases, leaving 21 bases between them. In DNA, the CDR3 is TGCAGCGTTGAGGGACTTTACGACTGGCGTGGTGAGCAGTTCTTC. Translated, it gives CSVEGLYDWRGEQFF.

V gene TRBV19 combines with J gene TRBJ2-3; D may be TRBD1 (6 bases). Germline V CDR1 and CDR2: LNHDA, SQIVND (reference sequence). Trimming took 5 bases from V and 1 from J, leaving 16 bases between them. CDR3 length equals 16 residues. In DNA, the CDR3 is TGTGCCAGTAGTGCCCCGGCAGGGGCCCGCACAGATACGCAGTATTTT. It is translated as CASSAPAGARTDTQYF. The entire variable domain, with the rest obtained from reference TRBV19 and TRBJ2-3, is as follows: DGGITQSPKYLFRKEGQNVTLSCEQNLNHDAMYWYRQDPGQGLRLIYYSQIVNDFQKGDIAEGYSVSREKKESFPLTVTSAQKNPTAFYLCASSAPAGARTDTQYFGPGTRLTVL.

The rearrangement links TRBV6-5 to TRBJ2-1; TRBD1 aligns across 9 bases. The CDR3 extends over 15 amino acids. The junction had 5 bases not matched to a gene; V was cut back by 2 bases and J by 6 bases. Germline CDR1 is MNHEY and CDR2 is SVGAGI. DNA for the CDR3: TGTGCCAGCAGTTACGAAGGGACAGGGCTCAATGAGCAGTTCTTC. It translates to CASSYEGTGLNEQFF.

V gene TRBV18 combines with J gene TRBJ2-7; D might be TRBD1 (6 bases). CDR1 is KGHSH and CDR2 is LQKENI in the germline V gene. The CDR3 covers 15 residues. The V and J ends lost 2 bases and 4 bases respectively, with 15 bases between them. CDR3 sequence (DNA): TGTGCCAGCTCACCAGAGGCAGGGGTATTTTACGAGCAGTACTTC. It specifies CASSPEAGVFYEQYF.

The rearrangement joins TRBV28 to TRBJ1-5, with 7 bases aligning to TRBD1. The germline CDR1 and CDR2 sequences are MDHEN and SYDVKM. Trimming at V came to 6 bases and at J to 5 bases, leaving 16 bases not matched to a gene. This CDR3 has 17 residues. Here the CDR3 DNA reads TGTGCCAGCAGGGACACCCAAGGGACAGCCTCCTATCAGCCCCAGCATTTT. It yields the protein CASRDTQGTASYQPQHF.

The V call is TRBV7-2, the J call TRBJ2-7; 10 bases align to TRBD1. The CDR3 is 14 amino acids. Germline lookup yields CDR1 SGHTA and CDR2 FQGNSA. The V segment lost 4 bases and the J segment 3 bases; nucleotides outside the gene matches: 3. CDR3 in DNA: TGTGCCAGCAGCTCGCGGACAGGGGGCTACGAGCAGTACTTC. This encodes CASSSRTGGYEQYF.

This chain joins TRBV9 and TRBJ2-3; tentatively, D is TRBD2 (5 bases). The CDR3 sequence is 13 residues long. CDR1 and CDR2 (germline): SGDLS, YYNGEE. The ends were cut back, 1 base at V and 3 bases at J, with 6 bases in the middle. This CDR3 reads CASSVRGTDTQYF. CDR3 DNA: TGTGCCAGCAGCGTAAGAGGGACAGATACGCAGTATTTT.

The sample holds a few counts of this clone. The rearrangement links TRBV5-1 to TRBJ1-4; 9 nucleotides agree with TRBD1. Germline assignment: CDR1 SGHRS and CDR2 YFSETQ. This CDR3 has 18 amino acids. V lost 4 bases, J lost 8 bases, and 18 bases stayed unmatched. The CDR3 DNA is TGCGCCAGCAGCCCAAGCCCCATCCGGGACAGGGTGGGAGAAAAACTGTTTTTT. Translating it yields CASSPSPIRDRVGEKLFF. Complete variable domain (other parts from reference TRBV5-1 and TRBJ1-4): KAGVTQTPRYLIKTRGQQVTLSCSPISGHRSVSWYQQTPGQGLQFLFEYFSETQRNKGNFPGRFSGRQFSNSRSEMNVSTLELGDSALYLCASSPSPIRDRVGEKLFFGSGTQLSVL.

This chain links TRBV5-8 with TRBJ1-4, with D possibly matching TRBD1 (5 bases). CDR3 length: 15 residues. Germline CDR1 reads SGHTS; CDR2 reads YDEGEE. Trimming removed 4 bases from V and 5 bases from J, with 15 bases in between. The CDR3 DNA follows: TGTGCCAGCAGCCCCGGACATCCCCGAAATGAAAAACTGTTTTTT. This gives the protein CASSPGHPRNEKLFF.

The rearrangement uses TRBV19 and TRBJ2-7, with TRBD2 as a possible D gene (6 bases). The V gene's germline CDR1 is LNHDA and CDR2 SQIVND (reference sequence). This CDR3 has 15 residues. The V end lost 3 bases, the J end lost 2 bases, and 14 bases lay between the germline ends. CDR3 region: CASSMPGTPPYEQYF. CDR3 DNA: TGTGCCAGTAGTATGCCCGGGACTCCTCCCTACGAGCAGTACTTC.

The rearrangement joins TRBV7-2 to TRBJ1-2; D remains ambiguous. The CDR3 is 14 amino acids. Trimming pared 2 bases from V and 1 base from J, leaving 8 bases between. CDR1 is SGHTA and CDR2 is FQGNSA in the germline V gene. DNA of the CDR3: TGTGCCAGCAGCTTAACAGCCGATAACTATGGCTACACCTTC. Encoded protein: CASSLTADNYGYTF.

This clone was recorded once. This sequence joins TRBV28 and TRBJ2-7; TRBD2 matches 11 bases. The CDR3 spans 14 residues. V shed 5 bases and J 6 bases; nucleotides not matched to a gene: 6. Germline lookup yields CDR1 MDHEN and CDR2 SYDVKM. The CDR3 bases are TGTGCCAGCAGTCTAGCGGGGGGATTGTTCGAGCAGTACTTC. Encoded protein: CASSLAGGLFEQYF.

The sample holds a few counts of this clone. This chain links TRBV5-1 with TRBJ1-6, with a possible D match to TRBD1 (5 bases). Trimming removed 4 bases from V and 9 bases from J, with 17 bases in between. This CDR3 spans 15 amino acids. In germline, CDR1 is SGHRS, CDR2 YFSETQ. CDR3: CASSEVQGGASPLHF. For the CDR3, the DNA is TGCGCCAGCAGCGAGGTTCAGGGTGGGGCTTCACCCCTCCACTTT.

As concerns this clone: One junction end does not reproduce the germline sequence, and a read error may be involved. The chain links TRBV6-5 to TRBJ1-5; perhaps TRBD1 as D (6 bases). The germline CDR1 and CDR2 sequences are MNHEY and SVGAGI. The CDR3 is 14 amino acids. The chain's CDR3 is CASRSAGGNQPQHF. The CDR3 DNA follows: TGTGCCAGCAGATCCGCGGGGGGCAACCAGCCCCAGCATTTT.

The V call is TRBV9, the J call TRBJ2-7; D may be TRBD2 (5 bases). Germline CDR1 reads SGDLS; CDR2 reads YYNGEE. The V end lost 4 bases, the J end lost 0 bases, and 5 bases lay between the germline ends. The CDR3 sequence is 12 residues long. The CDR3 spells CASSRDSYEQYF. CDR3 in DNA: TGTGCCAGCAGCCGGGACTCCTACGAGCAGTACTTC.

The gene calls are TRBV3-1 (or the pseudogene TRBV3-2) and TRBJ1-6; TRBD1 aligns across 9 bases. The CDR3 loop spans 15 amino acids. With 3 bases clipped from V and 10 bases from J, the junction kept 7 bases outside the gene matches. The V gene's germline CDR1 is LGHDT and CDR2 YNNKEL (reference sequence). The CDR3 loop reads CASSQGQGIDSPLHF. The CDR3 nucleotides are TGTGCCAGCAGCCAGGGACAGGGCATAGACTCACCCCTCCACTTT.

The chain uses TRBV9 and TRBJ1-3, with TRBD1 as a possible D gene (6 bases). The V and J ends lost 0 bases and 3 bases respectively, with 13 bases between them. The CDR3 is 16 residues long. Germline-derived CDR1 and CDR2 are SGDLS and YYNGEE. The CDR3 sequence: CASSVGPTGDGNTIYF. CDR3 nucleotides: TGTGCCAGCAGCGTAGGTCCGACAGGAGATGGAAACACCATATATTTT.

This clone was seen only once. The chain has TRBV7-9 and TRBJ1-3; no firm D call. Germline CDR1 and CDR2: SEHNR and FQNEAQ (reference sequence). This CDR3 has 14 residues. Trimming cost V 5 bases and J 4 bases, with 12 bases left between them. CDR3 residues: CASSATRVGNTIYF. The CDR3 DNA follows: TGTGCCAGCAGCGCGACCCGGGTCGGAAACACCATATATTTT.

V usage is TRBV3-1 (or the pseudogene TRBV3-2) and J usage is TRBJ2-1; D perhaps matches TRBD1 (5 bases). V was trimmed by 2 bases and J by 4 bases, leaving 9 bases between them. Germline V gene lookup returns CDR1 LGHDT and CDR2 YNNKEL (reference sequence). The CDR3 has 14 residues. The CDR3 bases are TGTGCCAGCAGCCAAAGCAGGGAATACAATGAGCAGTTCTTC. It codes for CASSQSREYNEQFF.

The chain couples TRBV3-1 (or the pseudogene TRBV3-2) to TRBJ1-6; D is perhaps TRBD1 (6 bases). V was clipped by 6 bases and J by 7 bases, with 13 bases between them. The CDR3 has 14 residues. Per germline, CDR1 LGHDT and CDR2 YNNKEL (reference sequence). CDR3 bases: TGTGCCAGCAGACCCCCCCAGGGGAATTCACCCCTCCACTTT. Translation: CASRPPQGNSPLHF.